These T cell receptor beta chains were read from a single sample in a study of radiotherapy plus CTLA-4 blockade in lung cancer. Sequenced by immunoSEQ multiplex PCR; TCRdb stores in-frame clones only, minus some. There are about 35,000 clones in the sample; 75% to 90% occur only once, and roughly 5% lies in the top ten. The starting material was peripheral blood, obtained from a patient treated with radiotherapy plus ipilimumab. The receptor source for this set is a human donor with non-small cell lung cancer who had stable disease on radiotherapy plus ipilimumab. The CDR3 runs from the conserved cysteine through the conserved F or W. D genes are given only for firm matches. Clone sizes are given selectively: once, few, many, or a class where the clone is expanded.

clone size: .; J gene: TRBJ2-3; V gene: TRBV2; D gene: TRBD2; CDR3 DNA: TGTGCCAGCAGTGGGACTCCTTGGGCTAGCGGAACCACAGATACGCAGTATTTT; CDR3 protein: CASSGTPWASGTTDTQYF
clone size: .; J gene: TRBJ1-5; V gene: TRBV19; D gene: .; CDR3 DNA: TGTGCCAGTAGTTATGTGGGGGGGGGTCAGCCCCAGCATTTT; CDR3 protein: CASSYVGGGQPQHF
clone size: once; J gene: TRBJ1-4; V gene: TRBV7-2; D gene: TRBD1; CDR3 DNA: TGTGCCAGCAGCTTACTGGGACAGATTAATGAAAAACTGTTTTTT; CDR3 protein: CASSLLGQINEKLFF
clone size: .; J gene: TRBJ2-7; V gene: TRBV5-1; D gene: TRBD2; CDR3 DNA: TGCGCCAGCAGCTCGGGACTAGCGGGAGCCCATTACGAGCAGTACTTC; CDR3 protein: CASSSGLAGAHYEQYF
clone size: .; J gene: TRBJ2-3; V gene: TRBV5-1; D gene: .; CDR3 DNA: TGCGCCAGCAGCTTGGGAGTAGAATTAGATACGCAGTATTTT; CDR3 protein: CASSLGVELDTQYF
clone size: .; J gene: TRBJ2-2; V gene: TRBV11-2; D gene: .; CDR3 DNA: TGTGCCAGCAGCTTCCAGAGGGGGAGTTTCACCGGGGAGCTGTTTTTT; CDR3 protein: CASSFQRGSFTGELFF
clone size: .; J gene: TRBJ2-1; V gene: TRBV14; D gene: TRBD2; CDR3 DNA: TGTGCCAGCAGCCCTTTAGGGGCTAGCGGGAGCGATGAGCAGTTCTTC; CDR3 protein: CASSPLGASGSDEQFF
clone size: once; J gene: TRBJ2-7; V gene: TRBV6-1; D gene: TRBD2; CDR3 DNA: TGTGCCAGCAGTGAAGGGAGCGGGAGTTACGAGCAGTACTTC; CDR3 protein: CASSEGSGSYEQYF
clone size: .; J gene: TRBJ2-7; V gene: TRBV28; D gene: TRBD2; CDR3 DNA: TGTGCCAGCAGTTTACCCCTCGGGGGGGCGAGCCACCCGTTCTTC; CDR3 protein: CASSLPLGGASHPFF
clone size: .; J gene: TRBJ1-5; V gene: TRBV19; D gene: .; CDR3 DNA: TGTGCCAGTAGTATAAGGACAGCAAATCAGCCCCAGCATTTT; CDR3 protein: CASSIRTANQPQHF
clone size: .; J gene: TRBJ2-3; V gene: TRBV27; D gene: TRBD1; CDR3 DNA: TGTGCCAGCAGTCCTAGGACAGGTAGCACAGATACGCAGTATTTT; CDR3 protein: CASSPRTGSTDTQYF
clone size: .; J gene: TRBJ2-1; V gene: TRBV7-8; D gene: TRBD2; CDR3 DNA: TGTGCCAGCAGCGGCAGCGGGGACCACAATGAGCAGTTCTTC; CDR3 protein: CASSGSGDHNEQFF
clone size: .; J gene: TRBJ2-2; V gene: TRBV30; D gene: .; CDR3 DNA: TGTGCCTGTCCGTACACCGGGGAGCTGTTTTTT; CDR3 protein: CACPYTGELFF
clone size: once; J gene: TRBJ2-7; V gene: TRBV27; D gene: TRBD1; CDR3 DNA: TGTGCCAGCAGTCTATCCTCGGGACAGGCATACGAGCAGTACTTC; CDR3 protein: CASSLSSGQAYEQYF
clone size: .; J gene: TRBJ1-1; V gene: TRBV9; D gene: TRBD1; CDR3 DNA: TGTGCCAGCAGCGCCCCCAGACCGGGACAGCTGAACACTGAAGCTTTCTTT; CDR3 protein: CASSAPRPGQLNTEAFF
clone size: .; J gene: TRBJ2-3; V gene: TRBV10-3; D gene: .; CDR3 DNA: TGTGCCATCAGCGAACCCCGGAGGGCAGATACGCAGTATTTT; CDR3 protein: CAISEPRRADTQYF
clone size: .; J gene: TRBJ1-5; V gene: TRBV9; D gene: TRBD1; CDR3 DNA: TGTGCCAGCAGCGTAGCACCCGGGACAGGGGGGAGCGAGCCCCAGCATTTT; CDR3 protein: CASSVAPGTGGSEPQHF
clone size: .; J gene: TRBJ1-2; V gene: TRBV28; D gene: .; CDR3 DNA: TGTGCCAGCAGCTTTAGCAACTGGGGCGCTTATGGCTACACCTTC; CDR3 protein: CASSFSNWGAYGYTF
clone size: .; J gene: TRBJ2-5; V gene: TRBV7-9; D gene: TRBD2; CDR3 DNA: TGTGCCAGCAGATCACCGACTAGCGGGTTCCAAGAGACCCAGTACTTC; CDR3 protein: CASRSPTSGFQETQYF
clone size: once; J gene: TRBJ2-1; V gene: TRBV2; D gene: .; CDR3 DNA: TGTGCCAGCAGTGAGCAACAGGAGAATCGGAATGAGCAGTTCTTC; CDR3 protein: CASSEQQENRNEQFF
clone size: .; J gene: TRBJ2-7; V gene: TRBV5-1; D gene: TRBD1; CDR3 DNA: TGCGCCAGCAGCCCGGGACAGGAAGGCTACGAGCAGTACTTC; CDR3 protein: CASSPGQEGYEQYF
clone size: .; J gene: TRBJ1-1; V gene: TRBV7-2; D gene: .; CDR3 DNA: TGTGCCAGCAGCTTTTACAGGGAGGGCACTGAAGCTTTCTTT; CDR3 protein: CASSFYREGTEAFF
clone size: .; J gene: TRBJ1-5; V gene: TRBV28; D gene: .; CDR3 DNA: TGTGCCAGCAGTTTACGGTCAGGTTCAGCGGGCAATCAGCCCCAGCATTTT; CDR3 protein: CASSLRSGSAGNQPQHF
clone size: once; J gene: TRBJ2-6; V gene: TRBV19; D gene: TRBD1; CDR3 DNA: TGTGCCAGTAGTATTATAGGGGGCGCAACTGGGGCCAACGTCCTGACTTTC; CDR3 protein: CASSIIGGATGANVLTF
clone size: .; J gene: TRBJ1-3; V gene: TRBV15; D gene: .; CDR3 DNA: TGTGCCACCAGCAGAGATCGGAGGGCCCTAGGTGGAAACACCATATATTTT; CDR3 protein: CATSRDRRALGGNTIYF